The clone carrying this TCR beta chain was seen ten or more times. Its antigen is still unknown. Trimming shortened V by 0 bases and J by 9 bases, and 15 bases separated the two germline ends. In germline, CDR1 is SEHNR, CDR2 FQNEAQ (reference sequence). The CDR3 is made up of 15 amino acids. Attachment of unique molecular identifiers to individual cDNA molecules was performed. TCRdb reprocessed the 5' RACE reads via MiXCR and lists one record per CDR3 protein. The table has tens of thousands of distinct CDR3 sequences, approximately 9% seen once. The entry originates in a study of early T cells in non-severe SARS-CoV-2 infection. Study-wide context: The chains were unpaired, and the sequenced material was bulk RNA from unsorted whole blood.

Overall study findings and caveats: Reliance on VDJdb matching favored anti-spike CD8 responses; private and CD4 specificities were missed.

The rearrangement links TRBV7-9 to TRBJ1-3; D unresolved. The sequenced sample was whole blood, obtained at baseline. The clonotype comes from an adult who was a healthcare worker with PCR-confirmed SARS-CoV-2 infection or an uninfected control (not recorded which). CDR3 bases: TGTGCCAGCAGCTTAGCGGTTCAGCTCCCACGCACCATATATTTT. This gives the protein CASSLAVQLPRTIYF.